The clone carrying this T cell receptor beta chain was seen only a few times. Its antigen is unknown. This entry belongs to a study of T cells after yellow fever vaccination. The study, taken as a whole, reports: Faster peaking, at day 5 versus 15, marked a secondary response that was weaker. Re-detected after boosting: most primary clones, 96% of CD4 and roughly 88% of CD8.

The CDR3 is 9 residues long. Germline values: CDR1 SQVTM, CDR2 ANQGSEA. Trimming shortened V by 8 bases and J by 4 bases, and 6 bases separated the two germline ends. The study made its TCR cDNA through 5'RACE template switching. That step introduced a universal primer site along with UMIs. TCRdb redid the calling of the 5' RACE reads with MiXCR, one entry per CDR3 protein. The data contain around 310,000 distinct CDR3 sequences, approximately 3.9% of them seen just once; the ten biggest clones take up less than 25%. The sequencing used PBMCs, collected 5 days after the yellow fever booster vaccination. The clonotype was recovered from a man younger than 30 who received the YFV17D yellow fever vaccine. The V call is TRBV29-1, the J call TRBJ2-7; D is uncertain. CDR3 nucleotides: TGCAGCTCTCAGTACGAGCAGTACTTC. Residues: CSSQYEQYF.